The table lists the clone carrying this TCR beta chain with many counts. From the 5' RACE reads, TCRdb called clonotypes with MiXCR, one entry per CDR3 protein. The sample carries about 84,000 distinct CDR3 sequences, around 10% recorded once. This entry comes from a study of neurological immune-mediated disorders. The CDR3 is made up of 15 amino acids. Deletions cut 0 bases from V and 2 bases from J, with 10 bases between. Germline V gives CDR1 SGDLS, CDR2 YYNGEE. This receptor was identified in a man aged 35 to 55 in good health. The sequencing input was PBMCs. V gene TRBV9 combines with J gene TRBJ2-3, with a possible D match to TRBD2 (5 bases). This CDR3 reads CASSVGSGITDTQYF. The CDR3 bases are TGTGCCAGCAGCGTAGGGTCGGGAATCACAGATACGCAGTATTTT.